This is a list of T cell receptor beta chains from one sample in a study of cytomegalovirus exposure and HLA in healthy donors. Sequencing used immunoSEQ multiplex PCR; TCRdb keeps in-frame clones, though not all of them. In the table there are under 200,000 clones, about nine tenths of which are singletons. The sample comprised PBMCs. Source of these receptors: a woman younger than 45 in good health and CMV-seronegative. CDR3s include the opening cysteine and the closing phenylalanine or tryptophan. Each record gives: clone size, V gene, J gene, D gene, CDR3 DNA, CDR3 protein. A D gene is named only where the DNA matches it firmly. Expanded clones get a size class; other rows say once, few or many, or leave the size out.

>NA|TRBV5-1|TRBJ2-7|NA
TGCGCCAGCAGCTTGGGATGGCGGGGAAGCTCCTACGAGCAGTACTTC
CASSLGWRGSSYEQYF
>many|TRBV4-1|TRBJ2-7|NA
TGCGCCAGCAGCCAAAATGATATGGGGTTGGGATCCTACGAGCAGTACTTC
CASSQNDMGLGSYEQYF
>NA|TRBV28|TRBJ2-1|NA
TGTGCCAGCAAGGGCGGCGGGTCCTACAATGAGCAGTTCTTC
CASKGGGSYNEQFF
>NA|TRBV28|TRBJ2-7|NA
TGTGCCAGCGGGGTCCTGCTCTACGAGCAGTACTTC
CASGVLLYEQYF
>NA|TRBV19|TRBJ2-1|TRBD1
TGTGCCAGTAGTATAAAGGGGACAGGGAGGGCAAATGAGCAGTTCTTC
CASSIKGTGRANEQFF
>NA|TRBV19|TRBJ2-1|TRBD2
TGTGCCAGTACCCAGAGCCCCGGGAGGGGTAATGAGCAGTTCTTC
CASTQSPGRGNEQFF
>NA|TRBV20-1|TRBJ1-2|NA
TGCAGCTTGGGCCTGGACTATGGCTACACCTTC
CSLGLDYGYTF
>NA|TRBV5-1|TRBJ2-4|TRBD1
TGCGCCAGCCGAGCGACAGGGTCGAACATTCAGTACTTC
CASRATGSNIQYF
>NA|TRBV5-1|TRBJ2-7|NA
TGCGCCAGCAGCTTGGCAGGGGTCAACGAGCAGTACTTC
CASSLAGVNEQYF
>NA|TRBV4-2|TRBJ1-2|NA
TGTGCCAGCAGCCAAGATCCAAGAGCAGCTAACTATGGCTACACCTTC
CASSQDPRAANYGYTF
>NA|TRBV7-9|TRBJ1-1|NA
TGTGCCAGCAGCTTAGCGGGGACTCGTGAAGCTTTCTTT
CASSLAGTREAFF
>NA|TRBV19|TRBJ1-1|NA
TGTGCCAGTAGTATGTCGGGGTTCGTAGGGGCTTTCTTT
CASSMSGFVGAFF
>NA|TRBV7-2|TRBJ2-2|NA
TGTGCCAGCAGCGCCGGGTGGGGGCAGTACACCGGGGAGCTGTTTTTT
CASSAGWGQYTGELFF
>NA|TRBV25-1|TRBJ2-7|TRBD2
TGTGCCAGCAGCTCACTAGCGGGTCTCTACGAGCAGTACTTC
CASSSLAGLYEQYF
>NA|TRBV2|TRBJ2-1|TRBD1
TGTGCCAGCAGTGCCCGGGACAGTAGCTCCTACAATGAGCAGTTCTTC
CASSARDSSSYNEQFF
>NA|TRBV30|TRBJ2-3|NA
TGTGCCTGGAGAGTCGGGCAGGGCCCCACAGATACGCAGTATTTT
CAWRVGQGPTDTQYF
>once|TRBV2|TRBJ1-1|NA
TGTGCCAGCAGAAAGGGACGGGGCACTGAAGCTTTCTTT
CASRKGRGTEAFF
>NA|TRBV28|TRBJ2-7|TRBD2
TGTGCCAGCAGCTGCTTACCGGGACTAGCGGGAGGGTGTCGCGAGCAGTACTTC
CASSCLPGLAGGCREQYF
>few|TRBV18|TRBJ1-5|NA
TGTGCCAGCTCACCAGACCGCAATCAGCCCCAGCATTTT
CASSPDRNQPQHF
>NA|TRBV4-1|TRBJ2-7|NA
TGCGCCAGCAGCCAATCAGGCCCCACGCGCGAGCAGTACTTC
CASSQSGPTREQYF
>NA|TRBV10-3|TRBJ1-2|NA
TGTGCCATCAGGACGGGCGGGGGGCCTTTCTATGGCTACACCTTC
CAIRTGGGPFYGYTF
>NA|TRBV10-3|TRBJ2-3|TRBD2
TGTGCCATCAGTGACCCTCCCCCGACTAGCGGGAGGGCCACAGATACGCAGTATTTT
CAISDPPPTSGRATDTQYF
>NA|TRBV27|TRBJ2-3|TRBD1
TGTGCCAGCAGTTACCGTGGGGACAGGGACACAGATACGCAGTATTTT
CASSYRGDRDTDTQYF
>NA|TRBV5-1|TRBJ2-5|NA
TGCGCCAGCAGCCTACTGGGTCAACAAGAGACCCAGTACTTC
CASSLLGQQETQYF
>NA|TRBV6-5|TRBJ1-2|TRBD1
TGTGCCAGCAGTGGTACCGGGACAGGGGTCGGCTACACCTTC
CASSGTGTGVGYTF
>NA|TRBV5-6|TRBJ2-7|NA
TGTGCCAGCAGCTTGGCGGCGGTCTACGAGCAGTACTTC
CASSLAAVYEQYF
>NA|TRBV13|TRBJ1-1|NA
TGTGCCAGCAGCTTCCCCCTCCGCGACCGAGGAGACACTGAAGCTTTCTTT
CASSFPLRDRGDTEAFF